The rows below give T cell receptor beta chains drawn from one sample of a study of regulatory T cells in long-lasting Graves disease. One entry per CDR3 protein results from TCRdb running MiXCR on the multiplex PCR reads. This sample carries hundreds of thousands of distinct CDR3 sequences, roughly 16% of them seen once, and the ten largest clones take 15% to 20%. This same sample was also part of a study on T cells in Graves' hyperthyroidism and ophthalmopathy.

This specimen was peripheral blood mononuclear cells (PBMCs), taken at new diagnosis, from a patient treated with antithyroid drugs. Every receptor here comes from a woman in her thirties with Graves disease. The conserved cysteine and the conserved F or W are not part of the CDR3 here.

V gene: TRBV6-1
CDR3 protein: ASANRAFGYLGDYEQY

V gene: TRBV19
CDR3 protein: ASRPDVRSSGANVLT

V gene: TRBV19
CDR3 protein: ASSMEGTATYEQY

V gene: TRBV5-6
CDR3 protein: ASSLARQARSFSGGYT

V gene: TRBV27
CDR3 protein: ASSLGRSYELY

V gene: TRBV11-2
CDR3 protein: ASSSRTGGHEQY

V gene: TRBV7-2
CDR3 protein: ASRSSGIGPSGYYEQY

V gene: TRBV3-1
CDR3 protein: ASSSYRNNEQL

V gene: TRBV12-3/TRBV12-4
CDR3 protein: ASSLSAGVEQY

V gene: TRBV5-1
CDR3 protein: ASSLDNAVDYEQY

V gene: TRBV25-1
CDR3 protein: ASSDMGAWATEAF

V gene: TRBV2
CDR3 protein: ASSEGLIAGVTDTQY

V gene: TRBV2
CDR3 protein: ASRYGVSYEQY

V gene: TRBV6-2/TRBV6-3
CDR3 protein: ASSTYERETQY

V gene: TRBV28
CDR3 protein: ASSWGGSPLH

V gene: TRBV20-1
CDR3 protein: SPIIARDFSSYNEQF

V gene: TRBV28
CDR3 protein: ASRIGGTAYEQY

V gene: TRBV7-9
CDR3 protein: ASSAGQFVNGYT

V gene: TRBV5-1
CDR3 protein: ASTELGAYPHEQY

V gene: TRBV2
CDR3 protein: ASRRDRNAEAF

V gene: TRBV19
CDR3 protein: ASSYNSYTEAF

V gene: TRBV28
CDR3 protein: ASSRDKDTQY

V gene: TRBV29-1
CDR3 protein: SVVPGGPKTQY

V gene: TRBV29-1
CDR3 protein: SVEVRGDSQETQY

V gene: TRBV10-3
CDR3 protein: AVGSDYEQY

V gene: TRBV6-2/TRBV6-3
CDR3 protein: ASRPSGGSYNEQF

V gene: TRBV20-1
CDR3 protein: SATTDTQY

V gene: TRBV28
CDR3 protein: ASSLGTSGRPYEQY

V gene: TRBV5-1
CDR3 protein: ASSEGPLAF

V gene: TRBV2
CDR3 protein: ASSLDASGASF

V gene: TRBV3-1
CDR3 protein: ASSQGGLYQPQH

V gene: TRBV12-3/TRBV12-4
CDR3 protein: ASSLRDGGLGEQY

V gene: TRBV29-1
CDR3 protein: SVRTGTGPHKRHGYT

V gene: TRBV12-3/TRBV12-4
CDR3 protein: ASSFRREKLF

V gene: TRBV12-3/TRBV12-4
CDR3 protein: ASSPYQGPLAGYT

V gene: TRBV3-1
CDR3 protein: ASSRGDTMAEAF

V gene: TRBV2
CDR3 protein: ASRTGTGGANGYT

V gene: TRBV20-1
CDR3 protein: SARAGSLYEQY

V gene: TRBV12-3/TRBV12-4
CDR3 protein: ASSLKGGYT

V gene: TRBV29-1
CDR3 protein: SVGTTEAF

V gene: TRBV27
CDR3 protein: ASRIGFSNTEAF

V gene: TRBV20-1
CDR3 protein: SAPKVLAEVTNTQY